This entry features one TCR beta chain sequence. What it binds is not known. These data are taken from a study of cytomegalovirus exposure and HLA in healthy donors. Across the whole study: Membership in the Caucasian-associated ancestry cluster was found for about 84% of around 380 genotyped donors.

Primers for the PCR totalled 60 Vbeta and 13 Jbeta. Clones were sequenced by immunoSEQ multiplex PCR, and TCRdb holds only the in-frame ones, with some missing. The sample contains about 120,000 clones, about 86% of which appear only once. Findings and limits, study-wide: Looking again later, the authors saw that most CMV-associated TCR beta chains seemed HLA-restricted. Through in vitro validation, a few CMV-associated chains were shown to be specific for CMV antigens.

The CDR3 contains 18 residues. V was pared by 3 bases and J by 3 bases, with 23 bases between. CDR1 and CDR2 (germline): KGHSH, LQKENI. Source material: PBMCs. The source is a middle-aged woman in good health and CMV-seronegative. The rearrangement joins TRBV18 to TRBJ2-5, with D perhaps matching TRBD2 (7 bases). The CDR3 nucleotides are TGTGCCAGCTCACCGAAATCGGTAGGGGGGGCTGGAAAAGAGACCCAGTACTTC. The encoded protein is CASSPKSVGGAGKETQYF.